These 7 T cell receptor beta chains were all obtained from the same sample, sequenced in a study of CD8+CD57+ T cells in acquired aplastic anemia. The study profiled TCR beta VDJ and CDR3 using genomic DNA as template. TCRdb redid the calling of the reads with MiXCR, one entry per CDR3 protein. The sample shows some 180,000 distinct CDR3 sequences, just over 45% of them seen only once. Sequenced input: sorted CD4+, CD8+, or CD8+CD57+ T cells (not recorded which) from PBMCs. The receptor set was obtained from a human donor in good health.

The chain carries TRBV9 and TRBJ2-7, with a possible D match to TRBD1 (5 bases). The V and J ends lost 5 bases and 7 bases respectively, with 19 bases between them. CDR1 SGDLS and CDR2 YYNGEE come from the germline V gene. The CDR3 extends over 14 amino acids. CDR3 sequence: CASSSPGKGTEQYF. CDR3 DNA sequence: TGTGCCAGCAGTTCGCCAGGGAAGGGCACAGAGCAGTACTTC.

V is TRBV7-6 and J is TRBJ1-2; 9 bases line up with TRBD1. Germline V gene sequence: CDR1 SGHVS, CDR2 FNYEAQ. Trimming at V came to 3 bases and at J to 6 bases, leaving 5 bases not matched to a gene. This CDR3 contains 14 residues. The CDR3 bases are TGTGCCAGCAGCTTGGACAGGGGAGGGCATGGCTACACCTTC. This sequence encodes CASSLDRGGHGYTF. Variable domain in full (rest from reference TRBV7-6 and TRBJ1-2): GAGVSQSPRYKVTKRGQDVALRCDPISGHVSLYWYRQALGQGPEFLTYFNYEAQQDKSGLPNDRFSAERPEGSISTLTIQRTEQRDSAMYRCASSLDRGGHGYTFGSGTRLTVV.

This clonotype was seen ten or more times. The chain is built from TRBV6-1 and TRBJ2-7, with a weak D call TRBD2 (7 bases). Germline V gene data show CDR1 as MNHNS and CDR2 as SASEGT. With 5 bases removed from V and 2 bases from J, the gap between germline ends came to 13 bases. This CDR3 has 14 residues. CDR3 region: CASSRGGGPYEQYF. CDR3 nucleotide sequence: TGTGCCAGCAGTAGGGGGGGAGGGCCCTACGAGCAGTACTTC.

The chain couples TRBV11-3 to TRBJ2-1; no clear D gene. CDR3 size: 11 residues. Germline V gene data show CDR1 as SGHNT and CDR2 as YENEEA. Between the trimmed V and J ends, which lost 6 bases and 2 bases, there was a span of 2 bases. The CDR3 loop reads CASSAYNEQFF. The CDR3 DNA is TGTGCCAGCAGTGCCTACAATGAGCAGTTCTTC. The full variable domain, its missing parts supplied by reference TRBV11-3 and TRBJ2-1, is EAGVVQSPRYKIIEKKQPVAFWCNPISGHNTLYWYLQNLGQGPELLIRYENEEAVDDSQLPKDRFSAERLKGVDSTLKIQPAELGDSAVYLCASSAYNEQFFGPGTRLTVL.

V usage is TRBV7-3 and J usage is TRBJ2-7; TRBD2 matches at 13 bases. Germline values: CDR1 SGHTA, CDR2 FQGTGA. The CDR3 has 15 residues. After removal of 5 bases from V and 4 bases from J, the junction contained 5 bases not matched to a gene. This CDR3 reads CASSPGTSGTYEQYF. The CDR3 nucleotides are TGTGCCAGCAGCCCCGGGACTAGCGGGACGTACGAGCAGTACTTC.

This clonotype has just a few counts. The chain couples TRBV3-1 to TRBJ1-1; no definite D call. The CDR3 has 15 amino acids. Germline V CDR1 and CDR2: LGHDT, YNNKEL (reference sequence). Between the trimmed V and J ends, which lost 0 bases and 2 bases, there was a span of 10 bases. The CDR3 protein is CASSQDGSGNTEAFF. The CDR3 DNA is TGTGCCAGCAGCCAAGATGGGTCGGGCAACACTGAAGCTTTCTTT.

The gene calls are TRBV19 and TRBJ2-3, with D tentatively TRBD2 (6 bases). Germline V gives CDR1 LNHDA, CDR2 SQIVND (reference sequence). The CDR3 sequence is 15 residues long. V dropped 1 base and J dropped 0 bases, with 8 bases sitting between them. For the CDR3, the DNA is TGTGCCAGTAGTATAGGGACTACCAGCACAGATACGCAGTATTTT. It specifies CASSIGTTSTDTQYF. Filled out from reference TRBV19 and TRBJ2-3, the complete variable domain reads DGGITQSPKYLFRKEGQNVTLSCEQNLNHDAMYWYRQDPGQGLRLIYYSQIVNDFQKGDIAEGYSVSREKKESFPLTVTSAQKNPTAFYLCASSIGTTSTDTQYFGPGTRLTVL.